This passage covers 11 T cell receptor beta chains from one sample sequenced in a study of identical twins. TCRdb recomputed calls from the 5' RACE reads with MiXCR, one row per CDR3 protein. The sample carries 300,000 to 400,000 distinct CDR3 sequences, about 12% recorded once. This same sample was also part of a study on yellow fever vaccine responses in identical twins.

Sequencing was carried out using CD8+ T cells sorted from blood. Every receptor here comes from a woman under 30 in good health.

This rearrangement joins TRBV20-1 to TRBJ2-3, with D unclear. The germline gives CDR1 DFQATT, CDR2 SNEGSKA (reference sequence). Trimming pared 3 bases from V and 5 bases from J, leaving 18 bases between. This CDR3 region has 15 residues. CDR3: CSARAIQASLDTQYF. CDR3 DNA sequence: TGCAGTGCTAGGGCCATTCAGGCTAGTCTAGATACGCAGTATTTT.

The CDR3, as DNA: TGTGCCAGCAGCTTAAGCGTGGGCACCAGCACAGATACGCAGTATTTT. Its translation: CASSLSVGTSTDTQYF. The J gene is TRBJ2-3, the V gene TRBV7-3, with D unresolved. Between the trimmed V and J ends, which lost 1 base and 0 bases, there was a span of 11 bases. This CDR3 comprises 16 residues. Germline-derived CDR1 and CDR2 are SGHTA and FQGTGA.

The rearrangement uses TRBV20-1 and TRBJ2-3; TRBD1 might be the D (5 bases). This CDR3 spans 16 amino acids. V was pared by 5 bases and J by 0 bases, with 18 bases between. CDR1 DFQATT and CDR2 SNEGSKA come from the germline V gene (reference sequence). This CDR3 is CSACKKRTLSTDTQYF. As DNA, the CDR3 is TGCAGTGCTTGTAAGAAGAGGACACTAAGCACAGATACGCAGTATTTT.

This clonotype turned up a few times. The CDR3 loop is CASSLWAYEQYF. The CDR3 DNA reads TGTGCCAGCAGTCTTTGGGCCTACGAGCAGTACTTC. The chain has TRBV12-3 or TRBV12-4 and TRBJ2-7; no definite D call. The ends were cut back, 5 bases at V and 2 bases at J, with 7 bases in the middle. This CDR3 comprises 12 residues.

This chain connects TRBV6-5 to TRBJ2-1, with TRBD2 matching over 8 bases. After removal of 1 base from V and 0 bases from J, the junction contained 5 bases not matched to a gene. Germline CDR1 is MNHEY and CDR2 is SVGAGI. The CDR3 has 17 amino acids. DNA for the CDR3: TGTGCCAGCAGTTACTTGGTTAGCGGGAACTCCTACAATGAGCAGTTCTTC. Translation gives CASSYLVSGNSYNEQFF.

Only one count was recorded for this clonotype. This chain links TRBV6-2 or TRBV6-3 with TRBJ2-7, with D unresolved. Deletions cut 2 bases from V and 2 bases from J, with 10 bases between. Per germline, CDR1 MNHEY and CDR2 SVGEGT. This CDR3 region has 14 residues. The CDR3 sequence: CASSYEVSTYEQYV. For the CDR3, the DNA is TGTGCCAGCAGTTACGAGGTCTCCACCTACGAGCAGTACGTC.

The table lists this clonotype with many counts. The chain joins TRBV12-3 or TRBV12-4 to TRBJ2-1; D assignment may be TRBD1 or TRBD2 (5 bases each). Trimming removed 3 bases from V and 4 bases from J, with 10 bases in between. The length of the CDR3 is 14 residues. This CDR3 reads CASSFGAKYNEQFF. CDR3 DNA sequence: TGTGCCAGCAGTTTCGGGGCGAAATACAATGAGCAGTTCTTC.

The rearrangement joins TRBV20-1 to TRBJ2-7; TRBD1 matches at 8 bases. From germline, CDR1 is DFQATT and CDR2 SNEGSKA (reference sequence). This CDR3 contains 17 residues. V lost 1 base and J lost 3; bases outside the gene matches: 14. The CDR3 DNA reads TGCAGTGCTAGAGGACAGGGGAACTATCCACTAATCTACGAGCAGTACTTC. This gives the protein CSARGQGNYPLIYEQYF.

V usage is TRBV6-1 and J usage is TRBJ1-4; maybe TRBD1 (6 bases). CDR3 size: 15 residues. The V gene lost 5 bases and the J gene lost 3 bases, with 13 bases spanning the gap. In germline, CDR1 is MNHNS, CDR2 SASEGT. The CDR3 DNA follows: TGTGCCAGCAGTAGACAGGACGGTTCTAATGAAAAACTGTTTTTT. It yields the protein CASSRQDGSNEKLFF.

The sample holds a few counts of this clonotype. This chain connects TRBV7-2 to TRBJ2-3; D gene unclear. CDR3 size: 14 residues. Per germline, CDR1 SGHTA and CDR2 FQGNSA. Trimming left V 1 base short and J 6 bases short, with 11 bases between. CDR3 nucleotide sequence: TGTGCCAGCAGCTTAGGGCAGTATGTGGATACGCAGTATTTT. Translated: CASSLGQYVDTQYF.

The sample holds a few counts of this clonotype. The rearrangement uses TRBV4-1 and TRBJ1-5; possible D gene TRBD1, 6 bases. Trimming removed 3 bases at V and 7 bases at J, with 10 bases between. The CDR3 is 13 residues long. Germline CDR1 and CDR2: MGHRA and YSYEKL. The chain's CDR3 is CASSQTGSQPQHF. CDR3 DNA sequence: TGCGCCAGCAGCCAGACAGGATCCCAGCCCCAGCATTTT.